Following are 28 T cell receptor beta chains from one sample sequenced in a study of cytomegalovirus exposure and HLA in healthy donors. The PCR was carried out with 60 Vbeta primers and 13 Jbeta primers. Libraries were prepared by immunoSEQ multiplex PCR; TCRdb keeps only in-frame clonotypes and omits some of them. The sample lists 150,000 to 200,000 clones; over 75% were seen once. The sequenced sample consisted of PBMCs. These receptors were collected from a man aged 50 to 59 in good health and CMV-seropositive.

The chain is built from TRBV5-5 and TRBJ1-2; no reliable D call. Germline V gene data show CDR1 as SGHKS and CDR2 as YYEKEE (reference sequence). Trimming stripped 4 bases from V and 4 bases from J, with 11 bases between. The CDR3 spans 13 residues. In DNA, the CDR3 is TGTGCCAGCAGCCCCGGAGCGGTCTATGGCTACACCTTC. Its protein product is CASSPGAVYGYTF.

The chain has TRBV6-1 and TRBJ1-1; 7 bases agree with TRBD1. V lost 4 bases to trimming and J lost 1 base; unmatched junction nucleotides: 6. The CDR3 sequence is 15 residues long. The germline CDR1 and CDR2 sequences are MNHNS and SASEGT. CDR3 in DNA: TGTGCCAGCAGTGTTAGGGACAGAACGAACACTGAAGCTTTCTTT. Translated: CASSVRDRTNTEAFF.

The rearrangement uses TRBV27 and TRBJ1-5, with TRBD1 matching 7 bases. There are 14 residues in the CDR3. Per the germline V gene, CDR1 is MNHEY and CDR2 is SMNVEV (reference sequence). V gave up 5 bases and J gave up 6 bases; unmatched junction bases: 7. CDR3 loop: CASSPDRASQPQHF. DNA for the CDR3: TGTGCCAGCAGTCCCGACAGGGCGAGTCAGCCCCAGCATTTT.

This chain connects TRBV10-3 to TRBJ1-2; D remains ambiguous. The CDR3 is 12 amino acids. Germline V lookup: CDR1 ENHRY, CDR2 SYGVKD. V was clipped by 0 bases and J by 3 bases, with 2 bases between them. Written as DNA, the CDR3 is TGTGCCATCAGTGAGTCCGACTATGGCTACACCTTC. It codes for CAISESDYGYTF.

V is TRBV28 and J is TRBJ2-3, with TRBD2 matching 7 bases. The J segment lost 1 base and the V segment lost 7 bases, leaving 5 bases of the junction unmatched. This CDR3 contains 14 residues. Germline V gene lookup returns CDR1 MDHEN and CDR2 SYDVKM. For the CDR3, the DNA is TGTGCCAGCATCAGCGGGGACGGCACAGATACGCAGTATTTT. It codes for CASISGDGTDTQYF.

The V and J genes are TRBV9 and TRBJ1-2; 8 bases match TRBD1. CDR1 is SGDLS, CDR2 YYNGEE, per germline. The V gene end was trimmed by 2 bases and the J gene end by 2 bases; junction bases not matched to a gene: 5. This CDR3 has 15 amino acids. The chain's CDR3 is CASSVSTGVNYGYTF. DNA of the CDR3: TGTGCCAGCAGCGTGTCGACAGGGGTGAACTATGGCTACACCTTC.

The chain is built from TRBV30 and TRBJ1-2; maybe TRBD1 (5 bases). V was pared by 4 bases and J by 5 bases, with 17 bases between. Per germline, CDR1 GTSNPN and CDR2 SVGIG (reference sequence). The CDR3 covers 14 residues. This CDR3 reads CAWIRDYWGYGYTF. The CDR3 DNA follows: TGTGCCTGGATTAGGGACTATTGGGGTTATGGCTACACCTTC.

The V and J genes are TRBV6-5 and TRBJ1-6, with D tentatively TRBD1 (5 bases). The CDR3 loop spans 14 amino acids. The V gene's germline CDR1 is MNHEY and CDR2 SVGAGI. With 6 bases removed from V and 9 bases from J, the gap between germline ends came to 15 bases. This chain's CDR3 is CASSLRGVFSPLHF. The DNA of the CDR3 is TGTGCCAGCAGCTTACGGGGGGTTTTTTCACCCCTCCACTTT.

The chain links TRBV27 to TRBJ2-7, with TRBD1 matching 7 bases. The germline V gene encodes CDR1 MNHEY and CDR2 SMNVEV (reference sequence). V lost 10 bases to trimming and J lost 0 bases; unmatched junction nucleotides: 6. The CDR3 has 13 residues. CDR3 region: CAIRDSRSYEQYF. The CDR3 DNA follows: TGTGCCATCAGGGACAGTCGCTCCTACGAGCAGTACTTC.

This chain joins TRBV7-2 and TRBJ1-2; no clear D gene. Trimming cost V 5 bases and J 1 base, with 11 bases left between them. Germline V gene data show CDR1 as SGHTA and CDR2 as FQGNSA. This CDR3 is built from 14 residues. In nucleotides, the CDR3 is TGTGCCAGCAGCCCCATGTCCAGTAACTATGGCTACACCTTC. Its translation is CASSPMSSNYGYTF.

The chain couples TRBV7-9 to TRBJ2-2; unclear D gene. V lost 0 bases and J lost 6, with 5 bases in between. This CDR3 region has 13 residues. Per the germline V gene, CDR1 is SEHNR and CDR2 is FQNEAQ (reference sequence). The CDR3 nucleotides read TGTGCCAGCAGCTTAGCTGCGGCCGGGGAGCTGTTTTTT. Its translation: CASSLAAAGELFF. The full variable domain, in which reference TRBV7-9 and TRBJ2-2 provide the parts outside the CDR3, is DTGVSQNPRHKITKRGQNVTFRCDPISEHNRLYWYRQTLGQGPEFLTYFQNEAQLEKSRLLSDRFSAERPKGSFSTLEIQRTEQGDSAMYLCASSLAAAGELFFGEGSRLTVL.

This chain uses TRBV9 with TRBJ2-3; TRBD2 aligns across 7 bases. CDR1 SGDLS and CDR2 YYNGEE come from the germline V gene. The CDR3 has 14 amino acids. V dropped 3 bases and J dropped 4; count of bases not matched to a gene: 5. The CDR3 loop is CASSAGTIPDTQYF. The CDR3 nucleotides are TGTGCCAGCAGCGCCGGGACTATACCAGATACGCAGTATTTT. Supplemented by reference TRBV9 and TRBJ2-3, the full variable domain reads DSGVTQTPKHLITATGQRVTLRCSPRSGDLSVYWYQQSLDQGLQFLIQYYNGEERAKGNILERFSAQQFPDLHSELNLSSLELGDSALYFCASSAGTIPDTQYFGPGTRLTVL.

The gene calls are TRBV28 and TRBJ2-5; D is possibly TRBD2 (6 bases). Germline values: CDR1 MDHEN, CDR2 SYDVKM. V was trimmed by 3 bases and J by 4 bases, leaving 12 bases between them. The CDR3 totals 14 residues. This CDR3 is CASSFGGKGETQYF. The CDR3, as DNA: TGTGCCAGCAGTTTCGGCGGGAAAGGAGAGACCCAGTACTTC. Looking up the rest from reference TRBV28 and TRBJ2-5 gives the full variable domain: DVKVTQSSRYLVKRTGEKVFLECVQDMDHENMFWYRQDPGLGLRLIYFSYDVKMKEKGDIPEGYSVSREKKERFSLILESASTNQTSMYLCASSFGGKGETQYFGPGTRLLVL.

The gene calls are TRBV29-1 and TRBJ1-1; 8 bases line up with TRBD1. The CDR3 runs 14 residues. The germline V gene encodes CDR1 SQVTM and CDR2 ANQGSEA. The J segment lost 2 bases and the V segment lost 6 bases, leaving 8 bases of the junction unmatched. The CDR3 sequence: CSVRTGNKNTEAFF. The CDR3 DNA reads TGCAGCGTACGGACAGGGAATAAAAACACTGAAGCTTTCTTT. The full variable domain, completed using reference TRBV29-1 and TRBJ1-1, is SAVISQKPSRDICQRGTSLTIQCQVDSQVTMMFWYRQQPGQSLTLIATANQGSEATYESGFVIDKFPISRPNLTFSTLTVSNMSPEDSSIYLCSVRTGNKNTEAFFGQGTRLTVV.

This clone was counted a single time. This chain links TRBV10-2 with TRBJ2-7, with 9 positions matching TRBD1. Looked up from germline, CDR1 is WSHSY and CDR2 is SAAADI. This CDR3 is built from 14 residues. V dropped 6 bases and J dropped 0; count of bases not matched to a gene: 3. As DNA, the CDR3 is TGCGCCAGCAGACCGGGACAGGGCTCCTACGAGCAGTACGTC. This sequence encodes CASRPGQGSYEQYV.

The V call is TRBV4-2, the J call TRBJ1-3; D call uncertain. CDR3 size: 15 residues. The V end was cut by 1 base, the J end by 5 bases, with 12 bases between. Germline V gene lookup returns CDR1 LGHNA and CDR2 YNFKEQ. This CDR3 reads CASSQAQNPRNTIYF. The CDR3 DNA sequence: TGTGCCAGCAGCCAAGCACAGAATCCCAGAAACACCATATATTTT.

This clone was detected only once. The chain recombines TRBV4-1 with TRBJ1-2, with D possibly TRBD1 on 5 matching bases. This CDR3 is 16 amino acids long. The germline V gene encodes CDR1 MGHRA and CDR2 YSYEKL. V lost 3 bases and J lost 6, with 20 bases in between. The CDR3 DNA sequence: TGCGCCAGCAGCCACCCGGCCCGGCAGGGCCATGATGGCTACACCTTC. Its protein is CASSHPARQGHDGYTF.

V and J are TRBV15 and TRBJ2-1; D ambiguous. The CDR3 totals 13 residues. The germline CDR1 and CDR2 sequences are LNHNV and YYDKDF (reference sequence). Trimming took 0 bases from V and 5 from J, leaving 5 bases between them. CDR3 sequence reads: CATSRDLNNEQFF. CDR3 nucleotide sequence: TGTGCCACCAGCAGAGATTTAAACAATGAGCAGTTCTTC.

This clone was picked up one time. The gene calls are TRBV5-5 and TRBJ1-1; no reliable D call. V was shortened by 2 bases and J by 4 bases, with 12 bases between the two germline ends. Germline V gives CDR1 SGHKS, CDR2 YYEKEE (reference sequence). The CDR3 contains 14 residues. The CDR3 DNA follows: TGTGCCAGCAGCTTATTCGAGTTGAGCACTGAAGCTTTCTTT. This translates into CASSLFELSTEAFF.

V gene TRBV15 combines with J gene TRBJ2-3; TRBD2 might be the D (6 bases). Germline values: CDR1 LNHNV, CDR2 YYDKDF (reference sequence). V was cut by 3 bases and J by 4 bases, with 14 bases left in between. The CDR3 is made up of 15 amino acids. Here the CDR3 reads CATSRGDSLADTQYF. In DNA form, the CDR3 reads TGTGCCACCAGCAGGGGGGACTCCTTGGCAGATACGCAGTATTTT.

The chain combines TRBV6-6 with TRBJ1-2; TRBD1 matches 9 bases. CDR1 MNHNY and CDR2 SVGAGI come from the germline V gene (reference sequence). The CDR3 is made up of 14 amino acids. V dropped 3 bases and J dropped 3; count of bases not matched to a gene: 2. Written as DNA, the CDR3 is TGTGCCAGCAGTTATACAGGGGGCGACTATGGCTACACCTTC. Encoded protein: CASSYTGGDYGYTF.

The CDR3 sequence: CASCPGVGANVLTF. The DNA for the CDR3 is TGCGCCAGTTGTCCGGGGGTAGGGGCCAACGTCCTGACTTTC. The chain uses TRBV5-1 and TRBJ2-6; perhaps TRBD2 as D (6 bases). The CDR3 has 14 amino acids. V dropped 8 bases and J dropped 4 bases, with 13 bases sitting between them. Germline lookup yields CDR1 SGHRS and CDR2 YFSETQ.

The J gene is TRBJ2-5, the V gene TRBV15; 8 bases agree with TRBD1. The CDR3 contains 15 residues. The trim removed 3 bases at V and 2 bases at J, leaving 5 bases unmatched. Germline V gives CDR1 LNHNV, CDR2 YYDKDF (reference sequence). CDR3 protein: CATSSMRQGQETQYF. The CDR3, as DNA: TGTGCCACCAGCAGTATGAGACAGGGGCAAGAGACCCAGTACTTC.

V and J are TRBV25-1 and TRBJ1-2; D uncertain. The CDR3 is made up of 12 amino acids. V gave up 7 bases and J gave up 5 bases, with 11 bases separating them. The germline V gene encodes CDR1 MGHDK and CDR2 SYGVNS. DNA for the CDR3: TGTGCCAGCAAGGCCCCGGGTTATGGCTACACCTTC. It encodes CASKAPGYGYTF.

The chain uses TRBV7-2 and TRBJ1-2; 7 bases are shared with TRBD1. V gave up 3 bases and J gave up 7 bases; unmatched junction bases: 11. The CDR3 contains 15 residues. Germline CDR1 SGHTA, CDR2 FQGNSA. The CDR3 coding sequence is TGTGCCAGCAGCTTGTCGACGACAGGGCGCTTTGGCTACACCTTC. This encodes CASSLSTTGRFGYTF.

The J gene is TRBJ1-1, the V gene TRBV7-9, with TRBD1 matching 7 bases. CDR3 length: 16 residues. Trimming at V came to 4 bases and at J to 0 bases, leaving 8 bases not matched to a gene. Germline CDR1 and CDR2: SEHNR and FQNEAQ (reference sequence). CDR3 in amino acids: CASSSTGMGMNTEAFF. The CDR3 bases are TGTGCCAGCAGCTCGACAGGGATGGGGATGAACACTGAAGCTTTCTTT.

V gene TRBV18 combines with J gene TRBJ2-1, with 8 bases fitting TRBD1. The CDR3 is 15 residues long. CDR1 is KGHSH, CDR2 LQKENI, per germline. V gave up 5 bases and J gave up 6 bases; unmatched junction bases: 9. The CDR3 sequence: CASSDSQGAGNEQFF. CDR3 coding DNA: TGTGCCAGCTCAGATTCCCAGGGGGCGGGCAATGAGCAGTTCTTC.

This clone has more than one count but fewer than ten. The chain employs TRBV6-1 and TRBJ1-4; D remains ambiguous. This CDR3 is 14 amino acids long. Trimming left V 7 bases short and J 4 bases short, with 13 bases between. CDR1 and CDR2 (germline): MNHNS, SASEGT. In DNA form, the CDR3 reads TGTGCCAGCATTTTAGGCGGAGGTAATGAAAAACTGTTTTTT. As protein: CASILGGGNEKLFF.